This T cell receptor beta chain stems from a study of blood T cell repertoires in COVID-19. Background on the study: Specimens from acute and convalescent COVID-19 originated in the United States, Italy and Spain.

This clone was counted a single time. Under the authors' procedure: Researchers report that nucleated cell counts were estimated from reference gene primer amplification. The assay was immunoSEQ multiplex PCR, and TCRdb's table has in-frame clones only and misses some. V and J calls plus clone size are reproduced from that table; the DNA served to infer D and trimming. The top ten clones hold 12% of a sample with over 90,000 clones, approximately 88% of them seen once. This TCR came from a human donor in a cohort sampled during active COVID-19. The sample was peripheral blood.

The CDR3 DNA reads as TGTGCCAGCAGCTTATCCCTCCAGGGGGACACTGAAGCTTTCTTT. It codes for CASSLSLQGDTEAFF. The chain carries TRBV13 and TRBJ1-1; TRBD1 agrees at 7 bases. The CDR3 spans 15 residues. Unmatched junction bases numbered 6, after V lost 2 bases and J lost 3 bases. Germline CDR1 is PRHDT and CDR2 is FYEKMQ (reference sequence).